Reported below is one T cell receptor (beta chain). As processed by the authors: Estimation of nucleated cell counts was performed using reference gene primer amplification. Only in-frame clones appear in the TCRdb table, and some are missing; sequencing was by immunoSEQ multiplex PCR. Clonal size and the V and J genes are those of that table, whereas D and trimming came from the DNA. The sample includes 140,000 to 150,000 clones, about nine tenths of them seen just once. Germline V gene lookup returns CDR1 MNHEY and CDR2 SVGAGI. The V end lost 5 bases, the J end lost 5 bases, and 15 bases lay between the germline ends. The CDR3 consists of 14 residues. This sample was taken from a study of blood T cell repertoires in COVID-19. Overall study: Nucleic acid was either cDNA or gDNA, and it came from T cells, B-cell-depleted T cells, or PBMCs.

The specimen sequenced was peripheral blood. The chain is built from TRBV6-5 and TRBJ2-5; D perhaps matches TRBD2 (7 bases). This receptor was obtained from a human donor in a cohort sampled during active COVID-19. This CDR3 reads CASSPGGRGETQYF. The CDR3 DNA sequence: TGTGCCAGCAGTCCCGGTGGGAGGGGGGAGACCCAGTACTTC.